The 17 T cell receptor beta chains reported below all come from one sample, sequenced in a study of regulatory T cells in long-lasting Graves disease (dated by TCRdb to about 2021). Receptors were amplified or captured by multiplex PCR. Instrument on record: Illumina HiSeq 4000. CDR3 regions were amplified by Arm-PCR with iRepertoire HTBI primers to construct TCR beta libraries. TCRdb reprocessed the public reads (quality trimming at Q25 with fastp, clone calling with MiXCR) and kept in-frame beta chains. Every CDR3 protein is listed once, alongside the most common genes and DNA of its rows. The sample has about 360,000 distinct CDR3 sequences on record, 15% to 20% of them singletons. The ten top clones hold 20% to 25% of the sample. The time point label, as the study defines it: newly diagnosed GD, antithyroid drugs for less than 3 months. For both TCR sequencing and RNA sequencing, RNA was extracted from PBMCs in TRIzol.

These data are also associated with another study on T cells in Graves' hyperthyroidism and ophthalmopathy.

The source was peripheral blood mononuclear cells (PBMCs), collected at new diagnosis, from a patient treated with antithyroid drugs. The receptors here all came from a young woman with Graves disease. Donor details come from another sample of the same person, matched by shared clones.

There are a few counts of this clonotype. The chain joins TRBV4-1 to TRBJ2-7; D gene uncertain. This CDR3 region has 13 residues. Germline CDR1 is MGHRA and CDR2 is YSYEKL. The V gene lost 0 bases and the J gene lost 7 bases, with 10 bases spanning the gap. CDR3 nucleotide sequence: TGCGCCAGCAGCCAAGAACCAACCCGGGAGCAGTACTTC. This sequence encodes CASSQEPTREQYF.

This clonotype occurred many times. The rearrangement links TRBV6-1 to TRBJ2-4, with no clear D. This CDR3 is built from 16 residues. In germline, CDR1 is MNHNS, CDR2 SASEGT. Deletions cut 6 bases from V and 3 bases from J, with 18 bases between. The CDR3 DNA reads TGTGCCAGCAGCCCCCGGTCGGGCTTTGACAAAAACATTCAGTACTTC. Its translation is CASSPRSGFDKNIQYF.

This clonotype was seen only once. The chain couples TRBV6-2 or TRBV6-3 to TRBJ2-1; D is ambiguous. The CDR3 length is 11 residues. Germline CDR1 MNHEY, CDR2 SVGEGT. Trimming pared 8 bases from V and 7 bases from J, leaving 9 bases between. The CDR3: CASLVGNEQFF. CDR3 in DNA: TGTGCCAGCCTGGTGGGGAATGAGCAGTTCTTC.

This clonotype was counted at least ten times. The CDR3 DNA follows: TGTGCCAGCAGCCCGCCTGGCACAGATACGCAGTATTTT. Translating gives CASSPPGTDTQYF. The chain joins TRBV7-3 to TRBJ2-3; D not resolved. Germline assignment: CDR1 SGHTA and CDR2 FQGTGA. CDR3 length: 13 residues. With 5 bases removed from V and 1 base from J, the gap between germline ends came to 7 bases.

Regarding this clonotype: A much bigger clone sits one base away, suggesting this may be a read error. The chain employs TRBV12-3 or TRBV12-4 and TRBJ1-5; D might be TRBD1 (6 bases). Trimming shortened V by 2 bases and J by 11 bases, and 13 bases separated the two germline ends. The CDR3 loop spans 13 amino acids. The DNA of the CDR3 is TGTGCCAGCAGTTTAAGGGGGGGGCAGTCCCAGCATTTT. Its protein product is CASSLRGGQSQHF.

This clonotype turned up a few times. The chain recombines TRBV10-2 with TRBJ2-7; 8 bases are a match to TRBD1. Germline loops: CDR1 WSHSY, CDR2 SAAADI. CDR3 length equals 15 residues. The ends lost 11 bases at V and 2 bases at J; junction bases unmatched: 14. The CDR3 DNA reads as TGCGCCTCACAACCAGGACAGGGTAGGGCCTACGAGCAGTACTTC. This codes for CASQPGQGRAYEQYF.

This clonotype occurred many times. The chain combines TRBV28 with TRBJ2-2; unclear D gene. In germline, CDR1 is MDHEN, CDR2 SYDVKM. CDR3 length equals 13 residues. Trimming left V 5 bases short and J 3 bases short, with 7 bases between. This CDR3 is CASSHPDTGELFF. CDR3 nucleotides: TGTGCCAGCAGTCACCCGGACACCGGGGAGCTGTTTTTT.

Note on this clonotype: A much larger clonotype is one base distant, so this may be a read error. The rearrangement uses TRBV6-2 or TRBV6-3 and TRBJ2-1, with D tentatively TRBD1 (5 bases). This CDR3 comprises 12 residues. Germline CDR1 is MNHEY and CDR2 is SVGEGT. The CDR3 DNA follows: TGTGCCAGCAGTTATTGGGGCAATGAGCGGTTCTTC. It is translated as CASSYWGNERFF.

The sample holds many counts of this clonotype. The chain recombines TRBV28 with TRBJ1-2; no reliable D call. Germline CDR1 and CDR2: MDHEN and SYDVKM. The CDR3 sequence is 13 residues long. The V end was cut by 2 bases, the J end by 4 bases, with 8 bases between. This CDR3 is CASSLTSLYGYTF. In DNA form, the CDR3 reads TGTGCCAGCAGTTTAACCTCACTCTATGGCTACACCTTC.

This clonotype was seen ten or more times. The chain employs TRBV9 and TRBJ2-3; TRBD1 aligns across 12 bases. V lost 1 base to trimming and J lost 4 bases; unmatched junction nucleotides: 4. The CDR3 is made up of 16 amino acids. CDR1 and CDR2 from the germline V gene are SGDLS and YYNGEE. The CDR3 reads CASSVLGTGGADTQYF. CDR3 nucleotides: TGTGCCAGCAGCGTACTGGGGACAGGGGGCGCAGATACGCAGTATTTT.

This clonotype was seen many times. The chain is built from TRBV28 and TRBJ1-3; 7 bases line up with TRBD1. Germline CDR1 is MDHEN and CDR2 is SYDVKM. There are 15 residues in the CDR3. V shed 6 bases, J shed 2 bases, and the junction held 7 bases outside the gene matches. The CDR3 DNA follows: TGTGCCAGCAGGTCTACAGGGGTCCCTGGAAACACCATATATTTT. This encodes CASRSTGVPGNTIYF.

The chain carries TRBV12-3 or TRBV12-4 and TRBJ2-1; D assignment may be TRBD1 or TRBD2 (5 bases each). The CDR3 runs to 16 residues. V shed 5 bases and J shed 8 bases, with 22 bases lying between them. The CDR3 region is CASSTTGPPIRHEQFF. The CDR3 region has the DNA TGTGCCAGCAGTACAACGGGACCACCAATAAGACATGAGCAGTTCTTC.

This clonotype showed up many times. The chain is built from TRBV12-3 or TRBV12-4 and TRBJ2-1; 8 bases match TRBD1. After removal of 5 bases from V and 0 bases from J, the junction contained 3 bases not matched to a gene. CDR3 length: 15 residues. CDR3 amino acids: CASSPGTGSYNEQFF. The CDR3, as DNA: TGTGCCAGCAGTCCTGGGACAGGCTCCTACAATGAGCAGTTCTTC.

This clonotype was seen many times. The rearrangement links TRBV3-1 to TRBJ2-7; the D is unclear. Germline values: CDR1 LGHDT, CDR2 YNNKEL (reference sequence). The CDR3 runs 15 residues. The V and J ends lost 1 base and 0 bases respectively, with 10 bases between them. CDR3 sequence: CASSQGSIPSYEQYF. In DNA, the CDR3 is TGTGCCAGCAGCCAAGGAAGCATCCCCTCCTACGAGCAGTACTTC.

A remark on this clonotype: A much larger clonotype is one base distant, so this may be a read error. The gene calls are TRBV7-3 and TRBJ1-2; D is perhaps TRBD1 (5 bases). CDR1 and CDR2 (germline): SGHTA, FQGTGA. The CDR3 sequence is 16 residues long. CDR3 protein: CVSSSGSTGINYGYTF. CDR3 in DNA: TGTGTCAGCAGCTCCGGGTCTACAGGAATTAACTATGGCTACACCTTC.

This clonotype was counted ten times or more. V usage is TRBV5-1 and J usage is TRBJ2-7; 8 nucleotides align to TRBD2. This CDR3 contains 14 residues. Germline V gene sequence: CDR1 SGHRS, CDR2 YFSETQ. Trimming at V came to 7 bases and at J to 2 bases, leaving 8 bases not matched to a gene. CDR3 nucleotide sequence: TGCGCCAGCCAAAAAAGTAGCGGGGCCTACGAGCAGTACTTC. Its translation is CASQKSSGAYEQYF.

Points on this clonotype: A much larger clone is a single base away; this may be a read error. The V and J genes are TRBV2 and TRBJ2-2; 7 nucleotides match TRBD1. Germline CDR1 is SNHLY and CDR2 is FYNNEI. The CDR3 runs to 17 residues. V trimming: 5 bases; J trimming: 1 base; junction bases outside the gene matches: 10. Here the CDR3 reads CASSLSGTEGNTGELFF. The CDR3 nucleotides are TGTGCCAGCAGTTTGTCCGGGACAGAGGGGAACACCGGGGAGCTGTTTTTT.